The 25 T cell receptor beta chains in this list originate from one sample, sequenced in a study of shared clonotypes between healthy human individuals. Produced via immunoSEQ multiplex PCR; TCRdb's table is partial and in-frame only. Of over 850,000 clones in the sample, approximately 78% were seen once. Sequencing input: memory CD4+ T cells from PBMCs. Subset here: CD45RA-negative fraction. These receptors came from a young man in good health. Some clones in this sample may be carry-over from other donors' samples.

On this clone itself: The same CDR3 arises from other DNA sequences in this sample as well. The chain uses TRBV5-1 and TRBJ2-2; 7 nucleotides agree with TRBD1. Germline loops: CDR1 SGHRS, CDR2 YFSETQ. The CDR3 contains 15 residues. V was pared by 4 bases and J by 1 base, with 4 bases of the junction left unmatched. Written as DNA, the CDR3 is TGCGCCAGCAGCCTGGGACAGTTGAACACCGGGGAGCTGTTTTTT. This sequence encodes CASSLGQLNTGELFF.

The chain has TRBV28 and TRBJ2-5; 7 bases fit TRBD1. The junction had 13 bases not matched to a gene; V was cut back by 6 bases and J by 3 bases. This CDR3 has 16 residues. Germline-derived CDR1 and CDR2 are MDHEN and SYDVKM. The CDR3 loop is CASRLPGGQGEETQYF. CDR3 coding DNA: TGTGCCAGCAGGCTACCTGGCGGGCAGGGGGAAGAGACCCAGTACTTC.

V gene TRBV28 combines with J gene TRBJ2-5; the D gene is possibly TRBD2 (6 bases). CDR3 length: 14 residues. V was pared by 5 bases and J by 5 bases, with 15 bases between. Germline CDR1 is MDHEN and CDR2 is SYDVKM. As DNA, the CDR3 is TGTGCCAGCAGTCCTCGGGGGACCACCGAGACCCAGTACTTC. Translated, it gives CASSPRGTTETQYF.

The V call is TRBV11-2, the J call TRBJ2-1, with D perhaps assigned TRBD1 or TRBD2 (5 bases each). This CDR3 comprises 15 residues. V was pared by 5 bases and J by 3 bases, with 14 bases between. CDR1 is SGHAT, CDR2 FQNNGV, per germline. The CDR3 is CASSPTVGDYNEQFF. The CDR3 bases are TGTGCCAGCAGCCCCACTGTGGGGGACTACAATGAGCAGTTCTTC. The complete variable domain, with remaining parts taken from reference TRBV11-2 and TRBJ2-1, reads EAGVAQSPRYKIIEKRQSVAFWCNPISGHATLYWYQQILGQGPKLLIQFQNNGVVDDSQLPKDRFSAERLKGVDSTLKIQPAKLEDSAVYLCASSPTVGDYNEQFFGPGTRLTVL.

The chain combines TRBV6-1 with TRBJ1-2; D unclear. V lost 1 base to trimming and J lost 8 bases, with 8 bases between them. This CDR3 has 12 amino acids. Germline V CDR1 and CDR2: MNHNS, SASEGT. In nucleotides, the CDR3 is TGTGCCAGCAGTGAAGGGGTGTTGGGCTACACCTTC. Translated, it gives CASSEGVLGYTF.

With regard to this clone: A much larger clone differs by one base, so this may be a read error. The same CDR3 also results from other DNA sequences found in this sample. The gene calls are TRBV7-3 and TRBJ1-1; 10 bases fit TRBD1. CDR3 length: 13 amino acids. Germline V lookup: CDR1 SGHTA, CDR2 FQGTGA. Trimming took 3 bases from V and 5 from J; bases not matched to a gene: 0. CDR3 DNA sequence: TGTGCCAGCAGCTTGGACAGGGGGACTGAAGCTTTCTTT. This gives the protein CASSLDRGTEAFF.

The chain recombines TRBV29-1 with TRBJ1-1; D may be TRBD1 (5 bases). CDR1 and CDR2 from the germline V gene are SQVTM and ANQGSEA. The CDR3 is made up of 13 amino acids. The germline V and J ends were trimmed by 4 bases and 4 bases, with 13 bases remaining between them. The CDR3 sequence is CSVAAGSGTEAFF. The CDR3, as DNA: TGCAGCGTTGCGGCAGGGAGTGGCACTGAAGCTTTCTTT.

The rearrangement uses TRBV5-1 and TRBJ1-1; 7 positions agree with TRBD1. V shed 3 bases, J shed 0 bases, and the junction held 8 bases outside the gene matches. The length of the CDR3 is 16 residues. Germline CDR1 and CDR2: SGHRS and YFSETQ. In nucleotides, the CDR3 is TGCGCCAGCAGCTCACTAGACAGGGACCTGAACACTGAAGCTTTCTTT. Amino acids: CASSSLDRDLNTEAFF.

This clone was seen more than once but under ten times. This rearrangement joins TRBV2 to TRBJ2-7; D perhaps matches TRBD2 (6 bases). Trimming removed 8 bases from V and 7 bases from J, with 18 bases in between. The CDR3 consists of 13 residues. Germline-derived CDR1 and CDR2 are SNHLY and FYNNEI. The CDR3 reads CASGGTTYGEQYF. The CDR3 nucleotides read TGTGCCAGCGGCGGGACGACCTATGGGGAGCAGTACTTC.

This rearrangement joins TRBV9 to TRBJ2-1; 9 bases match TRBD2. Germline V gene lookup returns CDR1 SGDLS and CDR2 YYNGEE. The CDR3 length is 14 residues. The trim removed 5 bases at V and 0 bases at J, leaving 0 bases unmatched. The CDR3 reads CASSSGSSYNEQFF. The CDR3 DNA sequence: TGTGCCAGCAGTAGCGGGAGCTCCTACAATGAGCAGTTCTTC.

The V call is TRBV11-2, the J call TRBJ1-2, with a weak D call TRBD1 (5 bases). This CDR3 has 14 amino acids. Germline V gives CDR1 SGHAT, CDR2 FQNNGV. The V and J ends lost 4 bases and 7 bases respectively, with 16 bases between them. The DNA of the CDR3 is TGTGCCAGCAGCTCCCAATCGAGAGGGACTGGCTACACCTTC. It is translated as CASSSQSRGTGYTF.

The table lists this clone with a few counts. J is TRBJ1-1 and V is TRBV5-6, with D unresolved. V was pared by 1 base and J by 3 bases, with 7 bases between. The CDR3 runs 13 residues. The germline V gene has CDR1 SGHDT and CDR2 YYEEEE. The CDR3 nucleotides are TGTGCCAGCAGCTTGCGGGAGTACACTGAAGCTTTCTTT. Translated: CASSLREYTEAFF.

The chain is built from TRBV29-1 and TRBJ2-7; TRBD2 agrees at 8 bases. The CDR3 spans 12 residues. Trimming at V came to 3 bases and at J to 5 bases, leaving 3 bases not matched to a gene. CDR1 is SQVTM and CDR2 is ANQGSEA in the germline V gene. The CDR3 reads CSVEIGRDEQYF. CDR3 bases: TGCAGCGTTGAGATCGGGAGGGACGAGCAGTACTTC.

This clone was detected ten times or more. The CDR3 loop is CASSLDRSQGYF. The CDR3 bases are TGTGCCAGCAGCTTGGATCGATCACAGGGTTACTTC. The rearrangement links TRBV5-4 to TRBJ2-5, with D maybe TRBD1 (6 bases). The CDR3 totals 12 residues. The V end lost 0 bases, the J end lost 14 bases, and 14 bases lay between the germline ends. The V gene's germline CDR1 is SGHNT and CDR2 YYREEE (reference sequence).

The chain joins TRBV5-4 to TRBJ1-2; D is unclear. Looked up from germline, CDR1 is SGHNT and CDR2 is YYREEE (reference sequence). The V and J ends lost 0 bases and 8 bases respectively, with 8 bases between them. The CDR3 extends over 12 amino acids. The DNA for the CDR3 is TGTGCCAGCAGCTTGGGGTCAGGAGGCTACACCTTC. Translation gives CASSLGSGGYTF.

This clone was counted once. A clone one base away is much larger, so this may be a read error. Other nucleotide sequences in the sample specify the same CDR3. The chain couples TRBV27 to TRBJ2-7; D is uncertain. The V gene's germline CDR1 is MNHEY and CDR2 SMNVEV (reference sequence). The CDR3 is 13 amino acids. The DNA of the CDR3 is TGCGCCAGCAGGTCCCCCTCATTGCACGAGCAGTACTTC. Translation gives CASRSPSLHEQYF.

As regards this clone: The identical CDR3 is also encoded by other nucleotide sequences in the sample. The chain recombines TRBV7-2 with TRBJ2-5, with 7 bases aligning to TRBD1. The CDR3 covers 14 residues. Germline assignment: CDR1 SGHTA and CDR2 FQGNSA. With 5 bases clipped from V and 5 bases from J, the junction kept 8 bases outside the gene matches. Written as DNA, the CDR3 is TGTGCCAGCAGCGCAAACAGGGGAAGGGAGACCCAGTACTTC. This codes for CASSANRGRETQYF.

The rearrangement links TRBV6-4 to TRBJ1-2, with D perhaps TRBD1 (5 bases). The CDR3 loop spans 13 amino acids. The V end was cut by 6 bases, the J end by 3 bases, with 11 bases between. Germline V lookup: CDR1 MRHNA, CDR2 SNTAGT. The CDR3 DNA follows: TGTGCCAGCAGACCCGACAGTGACTATGGCTACACCTTC. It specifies CASRPDSDYGYTF.

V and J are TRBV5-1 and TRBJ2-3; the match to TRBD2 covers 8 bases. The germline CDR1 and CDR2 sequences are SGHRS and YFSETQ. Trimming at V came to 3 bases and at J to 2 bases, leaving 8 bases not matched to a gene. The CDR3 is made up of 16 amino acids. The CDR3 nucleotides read TGCGCCAGCAGCTGGGGGACTAGAGAACCCACAGATACGCAGTATTTT. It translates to CASSWGTREPTDTQYF.

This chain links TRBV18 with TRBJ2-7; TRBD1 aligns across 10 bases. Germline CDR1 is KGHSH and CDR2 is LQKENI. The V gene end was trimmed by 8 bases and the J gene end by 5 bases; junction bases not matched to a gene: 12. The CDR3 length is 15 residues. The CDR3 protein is CASTKTGGAINEQYF. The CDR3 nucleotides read TGTGCCAGCACGAAGACAGGGGGCGCGATTAACGAGCAGTACTTC. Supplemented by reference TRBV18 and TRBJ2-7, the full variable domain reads NAGVMQNPRHLVRRRGQEARLRCSPMKGHSHVYWYRQLPEEGLKFMVYLQKENIIDESGMPKERFSAEFPKEGPSILRIQQVVRGDSAAYFCASTKTGGAINEQYFGPGTRLTVT.

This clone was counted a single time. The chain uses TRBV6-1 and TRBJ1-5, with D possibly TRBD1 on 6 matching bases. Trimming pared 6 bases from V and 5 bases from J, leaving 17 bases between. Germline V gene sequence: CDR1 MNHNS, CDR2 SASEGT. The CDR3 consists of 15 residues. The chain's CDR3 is CASSRTAPGDQPQHF. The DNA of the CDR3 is TGTGCCAGCAGCAGGACAGCCCCAGGGGATCAGCCCCAGCATTTT.

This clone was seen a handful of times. The CDR3 sequence: CASSWGVGETQYF. The CDR3 DNA sequence: TGTGCCAGCAGCTGGGGGGTCGGGGAGACCCAGTACTTC. This rearrangement joins TRBV5-8 to TRBJ2-5; a weak D match, TRBD2 (6 bases). Trimming took 3 bases from V and 5 from J, leaving 11 bases between them. CDR3 size: 13 residues. From germline, CDR1 is SGHTS and CDR2 YDEGEE.

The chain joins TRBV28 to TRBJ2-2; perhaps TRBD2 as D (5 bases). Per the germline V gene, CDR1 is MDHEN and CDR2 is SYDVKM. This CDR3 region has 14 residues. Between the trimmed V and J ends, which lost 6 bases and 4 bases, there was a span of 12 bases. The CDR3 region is CASRSGLITGELFF. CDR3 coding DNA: TGTGCCAGCAGATCCGGACTGATCACCGGGGAGCTGTTTTTT. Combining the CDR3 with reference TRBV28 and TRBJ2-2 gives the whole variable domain DVKVTQSSRYLVKRTGEKVFLECVQDMDHENMFWYRQDPGLGLRLIYFSYDVKMKEKGDIPEGYSVSREKKERFSLILESASTNQTSMYLCASRSGLITGELFFGEGSRLTVL.

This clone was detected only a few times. For the CDR3, the DNA is TGCGCCAGCAGCTTGGCCCGGCCAGGGAGGGACGAGCAGTACTTC. This codes for CASSLARPGRDEQYF. The rearrangement joins TRBV5-1 to TRBJ2-7, with 7 positions matching TRBD2. The germline V gene has CDR1 SGHRS and CDR2 YFSETQ. Unmatched junction bases numbered 8, after V lost 0 bases and J lost 5 bases. The CDR3 loop spans 15 amino acids.

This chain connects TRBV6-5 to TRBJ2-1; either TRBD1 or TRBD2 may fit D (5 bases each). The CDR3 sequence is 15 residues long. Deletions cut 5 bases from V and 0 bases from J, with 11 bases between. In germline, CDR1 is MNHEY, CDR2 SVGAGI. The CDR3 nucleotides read TGTGCCAGCAGTCCCTCAGGGAGCTCCTACAATGAGCAGTTCTTC. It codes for CASSPSGSSYNEQFF.